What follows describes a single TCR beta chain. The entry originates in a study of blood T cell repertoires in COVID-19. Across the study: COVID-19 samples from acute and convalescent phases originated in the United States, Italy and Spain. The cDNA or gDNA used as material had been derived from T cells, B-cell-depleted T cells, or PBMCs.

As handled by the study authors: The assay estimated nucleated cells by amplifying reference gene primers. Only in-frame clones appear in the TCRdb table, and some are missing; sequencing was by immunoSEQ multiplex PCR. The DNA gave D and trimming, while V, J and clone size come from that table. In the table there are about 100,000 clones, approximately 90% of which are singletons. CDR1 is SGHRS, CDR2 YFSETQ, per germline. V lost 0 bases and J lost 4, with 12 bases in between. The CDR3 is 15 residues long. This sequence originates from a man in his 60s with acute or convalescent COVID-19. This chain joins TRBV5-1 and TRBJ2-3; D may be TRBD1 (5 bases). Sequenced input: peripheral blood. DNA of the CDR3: TGCGCCAGCAGCTTGGAACAGGATTTTTCAGATACGCAGTATTTT. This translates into CASSLEQDFSDTQYF.